This record covers a single T cell receptor beta chain. The data were produced by immunoSEQ multiplex PCR, yet TCRdb's version contains in-frame clones alone and is incomplete. This repertoire shows 95,000 to 130,000 clones, 85% to 90% found once; its top ten account for 1.1%. The CDR3 length is 13 residues. V was shortened by 4 bases and J by 3 bases, with 9 bases between the two germline ends. Germline assignment: CDR1 LNHDA and CDR2 SQIVND (reference sequence). This entry is derived from a study of control samples from healthy donors and cancer patients. This chain connects TRBV19 to TRBJ1-1; D is unresolved. The sequence came from a woman in her 50s with colorectal cancer. The sample comprised PBMCs. The CDR3 DNA sequence: TGTGCCAGTAGTAAACAAAAGGACACTGAAGCTTTCTTT. It yields the protein CASSKQKDTEAFF.